The 9 T cell receptor beta chains listed next were all sequenced from one sample in a study of T cell repertoires in cytomegalovirus infection. TCRdb reanalysed the reads using MiXCR and keeps one entry per CDR3 protein. The sample shows around 530,000 distinct CDR3 sequences, 26% of them seen only once. Sequenced sample: PBMCs. The receptors were gathered from a human donor in good health (CMV status not recorded). Some clones in this sample may be carry-over from other donors' samples.

This clonotype was seen at least ten times. The chain combines TRBV5-4 with TRBJ2-5; D may correspond to TRBD1 or TRBD2 (7 bases each). Trimming removed 2 bases at V and 5 bases at J, with 13 bases between. The CDR3 is 14 amino acids. The V gene's germline CDR1 is SGHNT and CDR2 YYREEE (reference sequence). CDR3 nucleotide sequence: TGTGCCAGCAGCTTAGGGCAGGGGGGGGAGACCCAGTACTTC. This gives the protein CASSLGQGGETQYF.

This clonotype was recorded at least ten times. The V gene is TRBV7-2, the J gene TRBJ1-4; 9 positions match TRBD1. The CDR3 totals 16 residues. After removal of 0 bases from V and 4 bases from J, the junction contained 3 bases not matched to a gene. Germline V gene lookup returns CDR1 SGHTA and CDR2 FQGNSA. CDR3 residues: CASSLAQGQGNEKLFF. DNA for the CDR3: TGTGCCAGCAGCTTAGCGCAGGGACAGGGTAATGAAAAACTGTTTTTT.

The genes are TRBV6-2 or TRBV6-3 and TRBJ2-7; the match to TRBD1 covers 7 bases. The junction had 6 bases not matched to a gene; V was cut back by 6 bases and J by 1 base. The V gene's germline CDR1 is MNHEY and CDR2 SVGEGT. CDR3 length: 14 residues. The CDR3 nucleotides read TGTGCCAGCAGAATCGACAGGGCATCCTACGAGCAGTACGTC. Translation: CASRIDRASYEQYV.

This clonotype was detected ten times or more. Here the CDR3 reads CASSSGTSGSYEQYV. Written as DNA, the CDR3 is TGTGCCAGCAGCTCCGGGACTAGCGGTTCCTACGAGCAGTACGTC. The rearrangement links TRBV7-8 to TRBJ2-7; 11 positions agree with TRBD2. Germline CDR1 SGHVS, CDR2 FQNEAQ. The CDR3 contains 15 residues. Germline trimming cut 4 bases from V and 1 base from J; bases unmatched to any gene: 3.

The chain uses TRBV20-1 and TRBJ1-4; D remains unclear. The V end was cut by 0 bases, the J end by 5 bases, with 13 bases between. The germline gives CDR1 DFQATT, CDR2 SNEGSKA (reference sequence). There are 15 residues in the CDR3. The CDR3 reads CSARDLLGANEKLFF. The CDR3 DNA sequence: TGCAGTGCTAGAGATCTCCTGGGAGCCAATGAAAAACTGTTTTTT.

This clonotype was counted at least ten times. The chain employs TRBV7-8 and TRBJ1-1; D is undetermined. Trimming removed 6 bases from V and 1 base from J, with 12 bases in between. CDR1 is SGHVS and CDR2 is FQNEAQ in the germline V gene. The CDR3 loop spans 14 amino acids. CDR3 in amino acids: CASRSEEGNTEAFF. CDR3 in DNA: TGTGCCAGCAGATCGGAGGAGGGGAACACTGAAGCTTTCTTT.

This chain joins TRBV10-3 and TRBJ2-7; TRBD1 matches at 7 bases. The CDR3 runs to 16 residues. The J segment lost 0 bases and the V segment lost 3 bases, leaving 8 bases of the junction unmatched. Per germline, CDR1 ENHRY and CDR2 SYGVKD. The CDR3 nucleotides read TGTGCCATCAGTGAAGAGGGACAGCGTAGCTCCTACGAGCAGTACTTC. Its protein is CAISEEGQRSSYEQYF.

V and J are TRBV20-1 and TRBJ1-1, with D tentatively TRBD1 (6 bases). The CDR3 contains 15 residues. Germline CDR1 DFQATT, CDR2 SNEGSKA (reference sequence). V was trimmed by 5 bases and J by 6 bases, leaving 22 bases between them. This CDR3 reads CSAVEGSGDMSEAFF. In DNA form, the CDR3 reads TGCAGTGCTGTCGAGGGGTCAGGGGATATGTCTGAAGCTTTCTTT.

The CDR3 loop reads CASSPMLAGNTIYF. The CDR3 nucleotides read TGTGCCAGCAGCCCAATGTTGGCTGGAAACACCATATATTTT. The V gene is TRBV12-3 or TRBV12-4, the J gene TRBJ1-3; D ambiguous. The V end lost 6 bases, the J end lost 2 bases, and 11 bases lay between the germline ends. The CDR3 runs 14 residues.